This T cell receptor (beta chain) was captured in a study of blood T cell repertoires in COVID-19. Study context: There were acute and convalescent COVID-19 samples, and they came from the United States, Italy and Spain.

This clone was found once. TCRdb keeps only in-frame clones here, not all; method: immunoSEQ multiplex PCR. The sample lists about 120,000 clones, around 90% occurring once. V dropped 0 bases and J dropped 2; count of bases not matched to a gene: 11. CDR1 is SGHNT, CDR2 YYREEE, per germline (reference sequence). This CDR3 comprises 18 residues. Seattle patient enrollment occurred during active infection, with longitudinal follow-up thereafter. The chain employs TRBV5-4 and TRBJ1-2, with 9 nucleotides matching TRBD1. The origin of this receptor is a man in his sixties with COVID-19, enrolled during active disease. The sample comprised peripheral blood. The CDR3 DNA reads as TGTGCCAGCAGCTTGGTGGGACAGGGAAGGATACGAAACTATGGCTACACCTTC. This gives the protein CASSLVGQGRIRNYGYTF.